A single sample is the source of the 21 T cell receptor beta chains below, sequenced in a study of cytomegalovirus exposure and HLA in healthy donors. Both 60 Vbeta primers and 13 Jbeta primers went into the PCR. TCRdb's table, derived via immunoSEQ multiplex PCR, lists solely in-frame clones and lacks some. The data show some 150,000 clones, with approximately 80% seen just once and around 9.8% held by the top ten. The sample was PBMCs. Receptors were obtained from a man aged 18-30 years in good health and CMV-seropositive.

The chain carries TRBV19 and TRBJ2-3, with D possibly being TRBD1 (7 bases). This CDR3 has 17 amino acids. Looked up from germline, CDR1 is LNHDA and CDR2 is SQIVND (reference sequence). V was clipped by 1 base and J by 4 bases, with 18 bases between them. CDR3 protein: CASSIGGGGVIADTQYF. CDR3 bases: TGTGCCAGTAGTATAGGAGGAGGGGGCGTTATCGCAGATACGCAGTATTTT.

V is TRBV11-2 and J is TRBJ2-5, with TRBD1 identical over 9 bases. Germline lookup yields CDR1 SGHAT and CDR2 FQNNGV. The V and J ends lost 4 bases and 2 bases, in that order; junction bases with no gene match: 8. The CDR3 has 16 residues. CDR3 nucleotides: TGTGCCAGCAGCTCAGGGACAGGGTCACTTCAAGAGACCCAGTACTTC. Translating it yields CASSSGTGSLQETQYF. The whole variable domain, filled in from reference TRBV11-2 and TRBJ2-5, reads EAGVAQSPRYKIIEKRQSVAFWCNPISGHATLYWYQQILGQGPKLLIQFQNNGVVDDSQLPKDRFSAERLKGVDSTLKIQPAKLEDSAVYLCASSSGTGSLQETQYFGPGTRLLVL.

V and J are TRBV7-9 and TRBJ2-7, with 9 nucleotides matching TRBD1. The CDR3 is 15 residues long. Losses at the gene ends were 3 bases for V and 5 bases for J; bases not matched to a gene: 8. Per the germline V gene, CDR1 is SEHNR and CDR2 is FQNEAQ (reference sequence). In DNA form, the CDR3 reads TGTGCCAGCAGCTTTGGACAGGGGATTTTCAACGAGCAGTACTTC. Its protein is CASSFGQGIFNEQYF.

The chain couples TRBV30 to TRBJ1-2, with 7 nucleotides matching TRBD1. V lost 1 base to trimming and J lost 8 bases; unmatched junction nucleotides: 4. There are 12 residues in the CDR3. CDR1 and CDR2 (germline): GTSNPN, SVGIG (reference sequence). CDR3 nucleotide sequence: TGTGCCTGGAGTGGAGGGGGCGACGGCTACACCTTC. As protein: CAWSGGGDGYTF.

The J gene is TRBJ2-2, the V gene TRBV9, with 7 positions matching TRBD1. The germline V gene encodes CDR1 SGDLS and CDR2 YYNGEE. Trimming at V came to 4 bases and at J to 2 bases, leaving 8 bases not matched to a gene. The CDR3 has 16 amino acids. DNA of the CDR3: TGTGCCAGCAGCTCCTTAGGGGGCGCTAACACCGGGGAGCTGTTTTTT. This codes for CASSSLGGANTGELFF.

This clone was seen once. The chain combines TRBV6-6 with TRBJ1-1; possibly TRBD1 for D (5 bases). The ends were cut back, 2 bases at V and 3 bases at J, with 10 bases in the middle. Germline V CDR1 and CDR2: MNHNY, SVGAGI (reference sequence). This CDR3 is 14 amino acids long. CDR3 nucleotide sequence: TGTGCCAGCAGTTACAAGGGGTCGGACACTGAAGCTTTCTTT. Amino acid sequence: CASSYKGSDTEAFF.

This clone occurred a few times. J is TRBJ1-6 and V is TRBV7-2, with D unclear. Germline-derived CDR1 and CDR2 are SGHTA and FQGNSA. Trimming took off 5 bases at V and 10 bases at J, with 15 bases between the two ends. The CDR3 runs to 14 residues. The CDR3: CASSIVDRSSPLHF. In nucleotides, the CDR3 is TGTGCCAGCAGCATTGTTGATAGGAGCTCACCCCTCCACTTT.

The rearrangement uses TRBV27 and TRBJ2-1, with TRBD2 matching over 8 bases. CDR1 MNHEY and CDR2 SMNVEV come from the germline V gene (reference sequence). CDR3 length equals 15 residues. V trimming: 4 bases; J trimming: 3 bases; junction bases outside the gene matches: 5. The CDR3 nucleotides are TGTGCCAGCAGTTACGGCGGGAGGATCTACAATGAGCAGTTCTTC. This codes for CASSYGGRIYNEQFF.

The V gene is TRBV29-1, the J gene TRBJ1-2, with 8 bases matching TRBD1. Germline loops: CDR1 SQVTM, CDR2 ANQGSEA. There are 11 residues in the CDR3. V trimming: 2 bases; J trimming: 7 bases; junction bases outside the gene matches: 0. Written as DNA, the CDR3 is TGCAGCGTTGAACAGGGGGCTGGCTACACCTTC. Protein product: CSVEQGAGYTF.

This clone appeared once. This chain joins TRBV9 and TRBJ1-2, with a tentative D call TRBD1 (6 bases). The V end was cut by 3 bases, the J end by 2 bases, with 8 bases between. CDR1 is SGDLS, CDR2 YYNGEE, per germline. The CDR3 totals 13 residues. As DNA, the CDR3 is TGTGCCAGCAGCGCTACAGGGAACTATGGCTACACCTTC. Protein product: CASSATGNYGYTF.

V and J are TRBV7-9 and TRBJ1-3; D gene unclear. There are 12 residues in the CDR3. V was pared by 5 bases and J by 7 bases, with 9 bases between. Per germline, CDR1 SEHNR and CDR2 FQNEAQ (reference sequence). CDR3 coding DNA: TGTGCCAGCAGCCCTCCGTCCAACACCATATATTTT. Translated: CASSPPSNTIYF.

The chain employs TRBV11-2 and TRBJ1-2, with 7 positions matching TRBD1. The CDR3 runs 16 residues. V lost 5 bases to trimming and J lost 0 bases; unmatched junction nucleotides: 9. The germline gives CDR1 SGHAT, CDR2 FQNNGV. CDR3 sequence reads: CASSPRWRGPNYGYTF. The CDR3 coding sequence is TGTGCCAGCAGCCCTCGGTGGAGGGGGCCTAACTATGGCTACACCTTC. The whole variable domain, remainder taken from reference TRBV11-2 and TRBJ1-2, is EAGVAQSPRYKIIEKRQSVAFWCNPISGHATLYWYQQILGQGPKLLIQFQNNGVVDDSQLPKDRFSAERLKGVDSTLKIQPAKLEDSAVYLCASSPRWRGPNYGYTFGSGTRLTVV.

The chain recombines TRBV6-5 with TRBJ2-5, with 10 bases fitting TRBD2. There are 15 residues in the CDR3. Germline trimming cut 5 bases from V and 5 bases from J; bases unmatched to any gene: 8. Germline V CDR1 and CDR2: MNHEY, SVGAGI. The DNA of the CDR3 is TGTGCCAGCAGTCCATCCGGGACTAGCGAGGAGACCCAGTACTTC. It yields the protein CASSPSGTSEETQYF.

This chain uses TRBV11-2 with TRBJ1-2; maybe TRBD1 (5 bases). Germline V gene sequence: CDR1 SGHAT, CDR2 FQNNGV. The V and J ends lost 3 bases and 1 base respectively, with 15 bases between them. The CDR3 contains 16 residues. This CDR3 reads CASSFRPTGDNYGYTF. CDR3 nucleotides: TGTGCCAGCAGCTTTAGGCCGACGGGGGATAACTATGGCTACACCTTC.

This chain uses TRBV27 with TRBJ2-1; 7 bases match TRBD2. Germline V CDR1 and CDR2: MNHEY, SMNVEV (reference sequence). CDR3 length: 16 amino acids. J was trimmed by 2 bases and V by 0 bases; bases with no gene match: 4. In nucleotides, the CDR3 is TGTGCCAGCAGTTTATCACCTAGCGGACCCTACAATGAGCAGTTCTTC. Translating it yields CASSLSPSGPYNEQFF.

The gene calls are TRBV25-1 and TRBJ2-5; weak D call: TRBD2 (5 bases). V was clipped by 8 bases and J by 5 bases, with 21 bases between them. CDR3 length: 15 amino acids. Germline CDR1 MGHDK, CDR2 SYGVNS. The CDR3 DNA reads TGTGCCAGCCTCTTCGTTACTAGAGTTGGCGAGACCCAGTACTTC. Protein: CASLFVTRVGETQYF.

Of note for this clone: The same CDR3 also results from other DNA sequences found in this sample. The chain combines TRBV5-1 with TRBJ1-5; D gene ambiguous. This CDR3 has 13 residues. The germline V gene encodes CDR1 SGHRS and CDR2 YFSETQ. Trimming took off 0 bases at V and 5 bases at J, with 6 bases between the two ends. This CDR3 reads CASSLGGDQPQHF. DNA for the CDR3: TGCGCCAGCAGCTTGGGCGGCGATCAGCCCCAGCATTTT.

The chain carries TRBV12-2 and TRBJ2-1; the D call TRBD2 from the table was never checked on the DNA. TRBV12-2 is flagged as a pseudogene. This CDR3 spans 16 amino acids. Here the CDR3 reads CASRLPALAGANEQFF. As DNA, the CDR3 is TGTGCAAGTCGCTTACCGGCCCTAGCGGGAGCCAATGAGCAGTTCTTC.

V and J are TRBV19 and TRBJ2-6, with TRBD1 matching over 7 bases. The V and J ends lost 6 bases and 0 bases, in that order; junction bases with no gene match: 2. Germline V CDR1 and CDR2: LNHDA, SQIVND (reference sequence). The CDR3 covers 15 residues. The CDR3 coding sequence is TGTGCCAGTAGGACAGGGAGCTCTGGGGCCAACGTCCTGACTTTC. Its protein is CASRTGSSGANVLTF.

This chain uses TRBV10-3 with TRBJ1-5, with 7 bases fitting TRBD1. In germline, CDR1 is ENHRY, CDR2 SYGVKD. This CDR3 comprises 14 residues. J was trimmed by 2 bases and V by 2 bases; bases with no gene match: 0. The CDR3 DNA reads TGTGCCATCAGTGAGACAGGGGGCAATCAGCCCCAGCATTTT. Translated: CAISETGGNQPQHF.

CDR3 sequence: CASSLGTATNTEAFF. CDR3 in DNA: TGTGCCAGCAGCTTGGGGACAGCTACGAACACTGAAGCTTTCTTT. The chain employs TRBV11-2 and TRBJ1-1; 7 bases align to TRBD1. Germline lookup yields CDR1 SGHAT and CDR2 FQNNGV. Trimming took 3 bases from V and 1 from J; bases not matched to a gene: 5. The CDR3 consists of 15 residues.